One sample yielded the 26 T cell receptor beta chains listed below, sequenced in a study of T cells after somatic rescue of genetic block. Profiling relied on immunoSEQ multiplex PCR, and the TCRdb table lists in-frame clones only, not all of them. The sample contains 85,000 to 100,000 clones, approximately 90% of which appear only once. Sequencing input: peripheral blood mononuclear cells (PBMCs). These TCRs come from a woman aged 18 to 35.

The V gene is TRBV7-3, the J gene TRBJ2-2; D not resolved. V lost 5 bases, J lost 2 bases, and 15 bases lay in between. The length of the CDR3 is 16 residues. Germline values: CDR1 SGHTA, CDR2 FQGTGA. The CDR3 spells CASSPFLQRNTGELFF. The CDR3 DNA follows: TGTGCCAGCAGCCCCTTTTTACAGAGAAACACCGGGGAGCTGTTTTTT. Together with reference TRBV7-3 and TRBJ2-2, the CDR3 gives the full variable domain: GAGVSQTPSNKVTEKGKYVELRCDPISGHTALYWYRQSLGQGPEFLIYFQGTGAADDSGLPNDRFFAVRPEGSVSTLKIQRTERGDSAVYLCASSPFLQRNTGELFFGEGSRLTVL.

V is TRBV19 and J is TRBJ1-5, with D possibly TRBD1 on 6 matching bases. The CDR3 has 19 amino acids. V lost 5 bases, J lost 2 bases, and 25 bases lay in between. Germline loops: CDR1 LNHDA, CDR2 SQIVND (reference sequence). Here the CDR3 reads CASSGGGPQGYWGNQPQHF. CDR3 sequence (DNA): TGTGCCAGTAGTGGCGGCGGTCCTCAGGGGTATTGGGGCAATCAGCCCCAGCATTTT.

The chain uses TRBV4-1 and TRBJ1-3, with TRBD1 identical over 8 bases. Germline V gene sequence: CDR1 MGHRA, CDR2 YSYEKL. V gave up 1 base and J gave up 0 bases; unmatched junction bases: 5. The CDR3 is 17 amino acids. DNA of the CDR3: TGCGCCAGCAGCCAAGTCCGACAGGGGACCTCTGGAAACACCATATATTTT. It codes for CASSQVRQGTSGNTIYF.

The chain uses TRBV2 and TRBJ1-1, with unresolved D. Trimming took 2 bases from V and 1 from J, leaving 17 bases between them. CDR3 size: 17 residues. Germline V gene data show CDR1 as SNHLY and CDR2 as FYNNEI. CDR3 amino acids: CASSEPHSGDTNTEAFF. CDR3 DNA sequence: TGTGCCAGCAGTGAACCCCATTCTGGGGATACGAACACTGAAGCTTTCTTT.

This chain connects TRBV7-8 to TRBJ1-5; D is undetermined. The V and J ends lost 1 base and 1 base respectively, with 8 bases between them. This CDR3 contains 15 residues. CDR1 SGHVS and CDR2 FQNEAQ come from the germline V gene. The CDR3, as DNA: TGTGCCAGCAGCTTAGGTGATCGAAGCAATCAGCCCCAGCATTTT. Translated, it gives CASSLGDRSNQPQHF.

This clone was seen a single time. This chain uses TRBV9 with TRBJ2-1, with D possibly being TRBD1 or TRBD2 (6 bases each). The CDR3 length is 12 residues. V lost 5 bases, J lost 9 bases, and 12 bases lay in between. Germline CDR1 reads SGDLS; CDR2 reads YYNGEE. Here the CDR3 reads CASRHEGGEQFF. The CDR3 DNA reads as TGTGCCAGCAGGCACGAGGGGGGTGAGCAGTTCTTC.

A remark on this clone: This same CDR3 is encoded by further DNA sequences in the sample. The V and J genes are TRBV27 and TRBJ1-2; no reliable D call. The length of the CDR3 is 12 residues. The germline CDR1 and CDR2 sequences are MNHEY and SMNVEV (reference sequence). With 7 bases removed from V and 2 bases from J, the gap between germline ends came to 8 bases. CDR3 loop: CASKGGNYGYTF. For the CDR3, the DNA is TGTGCCAGCAAAGGTGGAAACTATGGCTACACCTTC.

V is TRBV30 and J is TRBJ1-1, with 8 bases aligning to TRBD1. The germline CDR1 and CDR2 sequences are GTSNPN and SVGIG (reference sequence). CDR3 size: 13 residues. Trimming took 7 bases from V and 6 from J; bases not matched to a gene: 10. The CDR3 DNA reads TGTGCCTCGTTTACGGGACAGGCGGCTGAAGCTTTCTTT. Its protein is CASFTGQAAEAFF.

The chain employs TRBV6-1 and TRBJ2-3, with D possibly TRBD2 on 6 matching bases. V was shortened by 11 bases and J by 1 base, with 13 bases between the two germline ends. Germline CDR1 and CDR2: MNHNS and SASEGT. There are 13 residues in the CDR3. CDR3: CAAGSPGTDTQYF. CDR3 DNA: TGTGCCGCGGGGTCGCCCGGCACAGATACGCAGTATTTT.

The chain carries TRBV13 and TRBJ2-1; a weak D match, TRBD1 (5 bases). Trimming pared 5 bases from V and 4 bases from J, leaving 21 bases between. CDR3 length: 17 residues. Germline CDR1 reads PRHDT; CDR2 reads FYEKMQ (reference sequence). The CDR3 nucleotides are TGTGCCAGCAGCAACCGAGTAGGGGCGACCAATTACAATGAGCAGTTCTTC. This gives the protein CASSNRVGATNYNEQFF.

The gene calls are TRBV9 and TRBJ2-1, with D unresolved. The germline V gene has CDR1 SGDLS and CDR2 YYNGEE. V was clipped by 3 bases and J by 0 bases, with 10 bases between them. The CDR3 covers 15 residues. In nucleotides, the CDR3 is TGTGCCAGCAGCGCTCAGGAGAGCTCCTACAATGAGCAGTTCTTC. Its protein is CASSAQESSYNEQFF.

The genes are TRBV5-4 and TRBJ2-4, with 7 bases fitting TRBD1. Looked up from germline, CDR1 is SGHNT and CDR2 is YYREEE (reference sequence). This CDR3 is built from 19 residues. V shed 4 bases and J 0 bases; nucleotides not matched to a gene: 16. The CDR3 region is CASSPLGQATQLAKNIQYF. The CDR3 region has the DNA TGTGCCAGCAGCCCCCTTGGACAGGCCACACAACTAGCCAAAAACATTCAGTACTTC.

The genes are TRBV27 and TRBJ1-2, with 7 positions matching TRBD1. The CDR3 covers 16 residues. CDR1 is MNHEY, CDR2 SMNVEV, per germline (reference sequence). V gave up 8 bases and J gave up 4 bases; unmatched junction bases: 16. CDR3 coding DNA: TGTGCCAGCCGTACAGGGGCAAAGACGATGTCCTATGGCTACACCTTC. Residues: CASRTGAKTMSYGYTF.

The CDR3 DNA reads TGTGCCAGCTCACCCCTCGGGGGCCTCAGCACAGATACGCAGTATTTT. This codes for CASSPLGGLSTDTQYF. The gene calls are TRBV18 and TRBJ2-3; D possibly matches TRBD1 or TRBD2 (6 bases each). V lost 3 bases, J lost 0 bases, and 13 bases lay in between. The V gene's germline CDR1 is KGHSH and CDR2 LQKENI. This CDR3 region has 16 residues.

The chain recombines TRBV6-4 with TRBJ2-3; D ambiguous. CDR1 and CDR2 (germline): MRHNA, SNTAGT. The CDR3 runs 14 residues. The V end was cut by 3 bases, the J end by 5 bases, with 12 bases between. In DNA, the CDR3 is TGTGCCAGCAGTGAACGCGCGGAGAGAGATACGCAGTATTTT. Protein product: CASSERAERDTQYF.

The rearrangement links TRBV6-6 to TRBJ2-1; D tentatively fits TRBD1 or TRBD2 (5 bases each). The germline V and J ends were trimmed by 7 bases and 9 bases, with 13 bases remaining between them. The CDR3 is 12 residues long. Germline values: CDR1 MNHNY, CDR2 SVGAGI (reference sequence). The chain's CDR3 is CASINRLAEQFF. The CDR3 DNA follows: TGTGCCAGCATCAACAGGCTAGCTGAGCAGTTCTTC.

The J gene is TRBJ2-5, the V gene TRBV30; tentatively, D is TRBD2 (5 bases). Germline values: CDR1 GTSNPN, CDR2 SVGIG (reference sequence). The CDR3 is 14 residues long. Trimming cost V 0 bases and J 5 bases, with 13 bases left between them. The CDR3 nucleotides are TGTGCCTGGAGTGTATTTAAGGGCGGGGAGACCCAGTACTTC. Encoded protein: CAWSVFKGGETQYF.

The V gene is TRBV5-1, the J gene TRBJ2-5; D not resolved. Near its end, the DNA agrees better with TRBJ2-7, so the J call may be wrong. The CDR3 totals 13 residues. The germline V gene encodes CDR1 SGHRS and CDR2 YFSETQ. CDR3 in DNA: TGCGCCAGCAGCTTAGCCGGCCCCTACGAGCAGTACTTC. It encodes CASSLAGPYEQYF.

This clone turned up a few times. This chain connects TRBV18 to TRBJ1-4; D ambiguous. Trimming removed 4 bases at V and 4 bases at J, with 16 bases between. The CDR3 extends over 16 amino acids. The germline gives CDR1 KGHSH, CDR2 LQKENI. Here the CDR3 DNA reads TGTGCCAGCTCACTCGGCCTCGGAAACAGTAATGAAAAACTGTTTTTT. Its protein is CASSLGLGNSNEKLFF.

The rearrangement joins TRBV7-9 to TRBJ2-3; D unclear. Looked up from germline, CDR1 is SEHNR and CDR2 is FQNEAQ (reference sequence). Trimming left V 2 bases short and J 0 bases short, with 12 bases between. The CDR3 has 16 residues. The chain's CDR3 is CASSLRLSPSTDTQYF. CDR3 coding DNA: TGTGCCAGCAGCTTACGACTGAGCCCTAGCACAGATACGCAGTATTTT.

V usage is TRBV5-1 and J usage is TRBJ1-1; 7 bases agree with TRBD1. CDR1 and CDR2 (germline): SGHRS, YFSETQ. The CDR3 extends over 14 amino acids. J lost 1 base, V lost 4 bases, and 4 bases had no gene match. The CDR3 nucleotides are TGCGCCAGCAGCGCCGGGACAGCGAACACTGAAGCTTTCTTT. Protein product: CASSAGTANTEAFF.

The CDR3 nucleotides are TGTGCCACCAGCAGAGATTTTCTTCTAGGGCGGGAGAGGGGGAACTCCTACGAGCAGTACTTC. Protein product: CATSRDFLLGRERGNSYEQYF. The chain recombines TRBV15 with TRBJ2-7; weak D call: TRBD2 (7 bases). Deletions cut 0 bases from V and 0 bases from J, with 27 bases between. The CDR3 loop spans 21 amino acids. Per the germline V gene, CDR1 is LNHNV and CDR2 is YYDKDF (reference sequence). The entire variable domain, with the rest obtained from reference TRBV15 and TRBJ2-7, is as follows: DAMVIQNPRYQVTQFGKPVTLSCSQTLNHNVMYWYQQKSSQAPKLLFHYYDKDFNNEADTPDNFQSRRPNTSFCFLDIRSPGLGDTAMYLCATSRDFLLGRERGNSYEQYFGPGTRLTVT.

A note on this clone: One end of the junction is discordant with germline, which a read error may explain. This rearrangement joins TRBV7-7 to TRBJ2-2; D uncertain. Germline CDR1 reads SSHAT; CDR2 reads FNYEAQ (reference sequence). CDR3 length: 12 residues. CDR3 sequence (DNA): TGTGCTAGCAGCTCGGGCACCGGGGAGCTGTTTTTT. Translating gives CASSSGTGELFF.

This sequence joins TRBV5-6 and TRBJ1-2; D not certain. CDR1 SGHDT and CDR2 YYEEEE come from the germline V gene. Between the trimmed V and J ends, which lost 0 bases and 5 bases, there was a span of 14 bases. CDR3 length equals 15 residues. The CDR3: CASSLEFRASYGYTF. As DNA, the CDR3 is TGTGCCAGCAGCTTGGAATTTAGGGCTTCTTATGGCTACACCTTC.

The chain combines TRBV10-3 with TRBJ2-3; 7 positions match TRBD1. Losses at the gene ends were 3 bases for V and 6 bases for J; bases not matched to a gene: 12. Germline CDR1 and CDR2: ENHRY and SYGVKD. This CDR3 region has 16 residues. CDR3 coding DNA: TGTGCCATCAGTGATCACAGGGGCGATTGGGTGGATACGCAGTATTTT. Translating gives CAISDHRGDWVDTQYF.

The chain combines TRBV6-4 with TRBJ2-6; possible D gene TRBD2, 6 bases. Germline V lookup: CDR1 MRHNA, CDR2 SNTAGT. Trimming took off 2 bases at V and 0 bases at J, with 14 bases between the two ends. CDR3 size: 18 residues. As DNA, the CDR3 is TGTGCCAGCAGTGACAGCCGGGGGTCCCTCTCTGGGGCCAACGTCCTGACTTTC. Residues: CASSDSRGSLSGANVLTF.